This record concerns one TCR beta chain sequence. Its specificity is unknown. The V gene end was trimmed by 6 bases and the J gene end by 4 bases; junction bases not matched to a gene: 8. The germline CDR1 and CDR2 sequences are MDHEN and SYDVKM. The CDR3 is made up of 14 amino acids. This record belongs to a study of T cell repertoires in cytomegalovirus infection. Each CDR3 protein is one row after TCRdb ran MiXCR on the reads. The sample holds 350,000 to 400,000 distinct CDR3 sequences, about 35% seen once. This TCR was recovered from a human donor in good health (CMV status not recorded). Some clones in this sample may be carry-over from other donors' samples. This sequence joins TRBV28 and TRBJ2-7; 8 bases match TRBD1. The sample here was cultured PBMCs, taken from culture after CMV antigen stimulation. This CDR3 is CASRVQGGRYEQYF. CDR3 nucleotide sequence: TGTGCCAGCAGGGTACAGGGGGGCAGGTACGAGCAGTACTTC.